These 24 T cell receptor beta chains were sequenced from one sample in a study of CXCR3-negative and CXCR3-positive naive CD8 T cells. The libraries of TRB cDNA were prepared using 5' RACE with UMI labels. TCRdb reprocessed the 5' RACE reads, keeping one entry per CDR3 protein, no DNA. This sample's table reports 45,000 to 75,000 distinct CDR3 sequences. Sequencing used naive CXCR3- CD8+ T cells from blood. Regarding subset: CD45RO-CCR7+CD27+CD95- naive CD8+ T cells lacking CXCR3 (TNR3-). These TCRs come from a human donor in good health. Some clones in this sample may be carry-over from other donors' samples.

The chain is built from TRBV28 and TRBJ1-1; TCRdb selects TRBD1, and the lack of DNA leaves this call unchecked. In germline, CDR1 is MDHEN, CDR2 SYDVKM. CDR3 length: 15 residues. CDR3 protein: CASSLDRGENTEAFF.

The J gene is TRBJ2-1, the V gene TRBV7-2; the D gene TCRdb calls, TRBD2, cannot be checked with no DNA. Germline V lookup: CDR1 SGHTA, CDR2 FQGNSA. The CDR3 spans 17 residues. The CDR3 protein is CASSPGLAGAIRDEQFF.

The chain uses TRBV4-2 and TRBJ2-7; without DNA, the TCRdb call of TRBD1 cannot be checked. The CDR3 has 15 amino acids. Germline-derived CDR1 and CDR2 are LGHNA and YNFKEQ. The CDR3 reads CASSHKTGTPYEQYF.

The rearrangement links TRBV29-1 to TRBJ2-7; TCRdb's D call, TRBD2, is unchecked because there is no DNA. Looked up from germline, CDR1 is SQVTM and CDR2 is ANQGSEA. The CDR3 covers 15 residues. CDR3 loop: CSASGLAGRPYEQYF.

V usage is TRBV5-1 and J usage is TRBJ2-2; with no DNA, the TCRdb D assignment of TRBD2 cannot be verified. The CDR3 has 13 amino acids. The germline V gene has CDR1 SGHRS and CDR2 YFSETQ. The CDR3 loop reads CASSLASAGELFF.

V is TRBV7-9 and J is TRBJ2-1; TCRdb indicates TRBD1, and absent DNA this call remains unverified. This CDR3 is 17 amino acids long. Looked up from germline, CDR1 is SEHNR and CDR2 is FQNEAQ (reference sequence). CDR3 region: CASSSPVSRYSYNEQFF.

This sequence joins TRBV28 and TRBJ1-2; TCRdb's D gene call, TRBD1, goes unchecked for lack of DNA. The CDR3 extends over 14 amino acids. Per the germline V gene, CDR1 is MDHEN and CDR2 is SYDVKM. The chain's CDR3 is CASSLDRALRGYTF.

The genes are TRBV12-3 or TRBV12-4 and TRBJ2-3; the D gene TCRdb calls, TRBD1, cannot be checked with no DNA. This CDR3 has 15 amino acids. This CDR3 is CASSPGQGASDTQYF.

J is TRBJ2-7 and V is TRBV18; TCRdb indicates TRBD1, and absent DNA this call remains unverified. The CDR3 sequence is 16 residues long. CDR1 and CDR2 (germline): KGHSH, LQKENI. CDR3 in amino acids: CASSGGTGGAVYEQYF.

CDR3 residues: CASSLSSGPGDEQYF. The genes are TRBV28 and TRBJ2-7; TCRdb's D call, TRBD2, is unchecked because there is no DNA. CDR1 MDHEN and CDR2 SYDVKM come from the germline V gene. This CDR3 has 15 residues.

The rearrangement joins TRBV7-3 to TRBJ2-5; TCRdb gives TRBD2 as the D gene, but with no DNA this cannot be confirmed. CDR3 size: 14 residues. Germline CDR1 reads SGHTA; CDR2 reads FQGTGA. The chain's CDR3 is CASSRLAGEETQYF.

V usage is TRBV4-3 and J usage is TRBJ2-7; TCRdb proposes TRBD1, but this gene call is untestable without DNA. The CDR3 loop spans 16 amino acids. CDR1 and CDR2 from the germline V gene are LGHNA and YSLEER. The CDR3 sequence: CASSPSGQGDPYEQYF.

The chain carries TRBV7-9 and TRBJ1-5; TCRdb lists TRBD1, though no DNA is available to test this call. Germline V lookup: CDR1 SEHNR, CDR2 FQNEAQ (reference sequence). CDR3 length: 14 residues. The CDR3 sequence is CASRDTGVGQPQHF.

The chain carries TRBV29-1 and TRBJ1-2; TCRdb returns TRBD1, unconfirmable since there is no DNA. Germline V gives CDR1 SQVTM, CDR2 ANQGSEA. This CDR3 has 12 residues. The CDR3 sequence: CSAVTGGEGYTF.

The V gene is TRBV29-1, the J gene TRBJ2-7; there is no DNA to check the TCRdb D call of TRBD2. From germline, CDR1 is SQVTM and CDR2 ANQGSEA. The CDR3 extends over 13 amino acids. This CDR3 reads CSVVRRGAYEQYF.

The J gene is TRBJ2-1, the V gene TRBV28; the TCRdb D gene call, TRBD1, has no DNA to confirm it. Germline CDR1 MDHEN, CDR2 SYDVKM. The CDR3 is 13 residues long. The CDR3 region is CASRPGTSIEQFF. Full variable domain (rest looked up from reference TRBV28 and TRBJ2-1): DVKVTQSSRYLVKRTGEKVFLECVQDMDHENMFWYRQDPGLGLRLIYFSYDVKMKEKGDIPEGYSVSREKKERFSLILESASTNQTSMYLCASRPGTSIEQFFGPGTRLTVL.

The chain combines TRBV4-2 with TRBJ1-5; TCRdb calls TRBD1, which cannot be checked without DNA. Per the germline V gene, CDR1 is LGHNA and CDR2 is YNFKEQ. The CDR3 covers 18 residues. CDR3 region: CASSQEPGQIDSNQPQHF.

The chain combines TRBV20-1 with TRBJ2-1; TCRdb gives TRBD1 as the D gene, but with no DNA this cannot be confirmed. CDR3 size: 16 residues. Germline V lookup: CDR1 DFQATT, CDR2 SNEGSKA (reference sequence). CDR3 sequence reads: CSANSGTLSSYNEQFF.

J is TRBJ2-3 and V is TRBV5-6; TCRdb names TRBD1, which stays unverified in the absence of DNA. The CDR3 is 13 residues long. Germline-derived CDR1 and CDR2 are SGHDT and YYEEEE. CDR3 sequence reads: CASSFPPTDTQYF.

The chain uses TRBV29-1 and TRBJ1-5; TCRdb names TRBD1, which stays unverified in the absence of DNA. The CDR3 runs 15 residues. CDR1 and CDR2 from the germline V gene are SQVTM and ANQGSEA. CDR3 region: CSVEDPDRPSQPQHF.

The J gene is TRBJ2-7, the V gene TRBV7-9. Germline V gene lookup returns CDR1 SEHNR and CDR2 FQNEAQ (reference sequence). CDR3 size: 13 residues. The chain's CDR3 is CASRADNNYEQYF.

CDR3 protein: CASRRDSSYNEQFF. J is TRBJ2-1 and V is TRBV27; TCRdb names TRBD1, which stays unverified in the absence of DNA. The germline gives CDR1 MNHEY, CDR2 SMNVEV (reference sequence). The CDR3 sequence is 14 residues long.

The CDR3 sequence is CASSLRDSPNEKLFF. The rearrangement links TRBV7-8 to TRBJ1-4; with no DNA, the TCRdb D assignment of TRBD1 cannot be verified. Germline V gene lookup returns CDR1 SGHVS and CDR2 FQNEAQ. The CDR3 runs to 15 residues.

The chain carries TRBV12-3 or TRBV12-4 and TRBJ2-1; with no DNA, the TCRdb D assignment of TRBD2 cannot be verified. The CDR3 contains 13 residues. This CDR3 is CVWSGGAYNEQFF.